The clone carrying this T cell receptor beta chain was seen just once. The data were taken from a study of cytomegalovirus exposure and HLA in healthy donors. The CDR3 is 16 residues long. The germline V gene has CDR1 SGHRS and CDR2 YFSETQ. V was cut by 3 bases and J by 3 bases, with 15 bases left in between. 13 Jbeta primers and 60 Vbeta primers were used for the PCR. Generated by immunoSEQ multiplex PCR, the TCRdb table keeps only in-frame clones and is missing some. The table shows 200,000 to 250,000 clones, with 70% to 90% occurring only once. The V call is TRBV5-1, the J call TRBJ1-4; D may be TRBD1 (6 bases). Sequenced sample: PBMCs. The TCR comes from a human donor in good health. The CDR3 coding sequence is TGCGCCAGCAGCTCCCTTGTGGGGGCGGCTAATGAAAAACTGTTTTTT. This sequence encodes CASSSLVGAANEKLFF.